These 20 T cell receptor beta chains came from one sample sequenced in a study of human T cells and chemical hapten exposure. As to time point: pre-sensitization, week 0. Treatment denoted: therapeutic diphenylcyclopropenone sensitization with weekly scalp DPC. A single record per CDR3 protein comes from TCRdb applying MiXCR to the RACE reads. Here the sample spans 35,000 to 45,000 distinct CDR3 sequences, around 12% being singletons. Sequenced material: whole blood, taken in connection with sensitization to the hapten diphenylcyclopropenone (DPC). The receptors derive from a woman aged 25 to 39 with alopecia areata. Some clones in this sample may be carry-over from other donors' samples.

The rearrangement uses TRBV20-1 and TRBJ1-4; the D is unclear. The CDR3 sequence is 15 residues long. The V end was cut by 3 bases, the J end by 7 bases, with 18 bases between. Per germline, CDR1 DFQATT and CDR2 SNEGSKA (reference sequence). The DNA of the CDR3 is TGCAGTGCTAGGGTGGCTGAGGAGGTTACTGAAAAACTGTTTTTT. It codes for CSARVAEEVTEKLFF.

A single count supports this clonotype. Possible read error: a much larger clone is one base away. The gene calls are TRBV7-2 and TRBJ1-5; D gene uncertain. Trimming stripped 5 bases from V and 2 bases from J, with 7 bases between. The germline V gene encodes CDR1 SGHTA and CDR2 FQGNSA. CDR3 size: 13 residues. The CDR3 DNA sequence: TGTGCCAGCAGCCCTTCTCGCAATCAGCCCCAGCATTTT. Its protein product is CASSPSRNQPQHF.

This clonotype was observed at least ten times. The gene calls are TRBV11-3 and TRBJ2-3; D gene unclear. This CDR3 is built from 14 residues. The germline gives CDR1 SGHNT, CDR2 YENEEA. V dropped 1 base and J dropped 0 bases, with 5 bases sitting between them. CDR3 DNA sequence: TGTGCCAGCAGCTTAGGCCGGAGCACAGATACGCAGTATTTT. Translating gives CASSLGRSTDTQYF.

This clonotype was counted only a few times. The CDR3 reads CASSDRLGGPSGELFF. CDR3 in DNA: TGTGCCAGCAGTGACAGACTGGGAGGGCCGTCCGGGGAGCTGTTTTTT. The chain joins TRBV27 to TRBJ2-2, with TRBD2 matching over 7 bases. The CDR3 sequence is 16 residues long. With V trimmed by 5 bases and J by 6 bases, 12 bases remained unmatched. Germline V gives CDR1 MNHEY, CDR2 SMNVEV (reference sequence).

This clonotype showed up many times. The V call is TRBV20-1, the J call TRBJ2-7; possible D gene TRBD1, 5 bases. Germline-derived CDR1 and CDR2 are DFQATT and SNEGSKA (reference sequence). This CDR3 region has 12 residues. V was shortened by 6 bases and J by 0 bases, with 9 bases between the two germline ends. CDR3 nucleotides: TGCAGTGCCGCTAGGGGCTCCTACGAGCAGTACTTC. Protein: CSAARGSYEQYF.

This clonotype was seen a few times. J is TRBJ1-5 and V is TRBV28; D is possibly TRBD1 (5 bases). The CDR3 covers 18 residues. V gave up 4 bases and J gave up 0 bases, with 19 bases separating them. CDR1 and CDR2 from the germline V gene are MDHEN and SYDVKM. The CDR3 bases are TGTGCCAGCAGTTCCGGGGCTTCTCCTTTTAGTAGCAATCAGCCCCAGCATTTT. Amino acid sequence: CASSSGASPFSSNQPQHF.

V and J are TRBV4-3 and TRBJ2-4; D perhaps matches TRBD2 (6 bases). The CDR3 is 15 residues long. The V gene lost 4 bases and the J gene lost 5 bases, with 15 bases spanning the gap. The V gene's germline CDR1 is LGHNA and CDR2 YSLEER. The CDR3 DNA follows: TGCGCCAGCAGCCTGATCCTTACGGGAGAAAACATTCAGTACTTC. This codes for CASSLILTGENIQYF.

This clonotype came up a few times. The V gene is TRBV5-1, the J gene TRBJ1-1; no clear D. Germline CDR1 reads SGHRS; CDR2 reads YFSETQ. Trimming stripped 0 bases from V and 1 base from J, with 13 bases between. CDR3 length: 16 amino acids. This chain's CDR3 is CASSLAGWRTNTEAFF. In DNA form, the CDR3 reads TGCGCCAGCAGCTTGGCCGGGTGGAGGACGAACACTGAAGCTTTCTTT.

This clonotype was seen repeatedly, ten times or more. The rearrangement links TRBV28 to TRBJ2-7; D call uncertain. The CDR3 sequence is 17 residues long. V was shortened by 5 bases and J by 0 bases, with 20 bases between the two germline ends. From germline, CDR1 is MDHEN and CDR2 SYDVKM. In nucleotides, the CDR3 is TGTGCCAGCAGTCCTATTCAGGTGGCGGTACGCTCCTACGAGCAGTACTTC. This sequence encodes CASSPIQVAVRSYEQYF.

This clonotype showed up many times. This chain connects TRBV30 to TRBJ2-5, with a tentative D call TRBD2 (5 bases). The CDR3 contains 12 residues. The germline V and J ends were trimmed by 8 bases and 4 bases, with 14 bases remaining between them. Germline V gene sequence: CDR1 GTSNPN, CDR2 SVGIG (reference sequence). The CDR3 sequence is CARADEGETQYF. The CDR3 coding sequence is TGTGCCCGGGCGGACGAGGGAGAGACCCAGTACTTC. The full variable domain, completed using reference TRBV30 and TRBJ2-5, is SQTIHQWPATLVQPVGSPLSLECTVEGTSNPNLYWYRQAAGRGLQLLFYSVGIGQISSEVPQNLSASRPQDRQFILSSKKLLLSDSGFYLCARADEGETQYFGPGTRLLVL.

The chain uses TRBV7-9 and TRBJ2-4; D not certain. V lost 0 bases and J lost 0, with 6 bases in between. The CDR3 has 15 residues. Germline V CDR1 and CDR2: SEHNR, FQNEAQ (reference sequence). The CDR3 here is CASSLASLAKNIQYF. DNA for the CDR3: TGTGCCAGCAGCTTAGCGTCCCTAGCCAAAAACATTCAGTACTTC.

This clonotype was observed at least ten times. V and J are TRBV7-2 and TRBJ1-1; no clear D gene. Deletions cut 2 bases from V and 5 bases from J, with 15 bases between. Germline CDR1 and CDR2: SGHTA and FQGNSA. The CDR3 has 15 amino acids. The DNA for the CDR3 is TGTGCCAGCAGCTTATTTGTAGGGTCTCTTACTGAAGCTTTCTTT. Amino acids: CASSLFVGSLTEAFF.

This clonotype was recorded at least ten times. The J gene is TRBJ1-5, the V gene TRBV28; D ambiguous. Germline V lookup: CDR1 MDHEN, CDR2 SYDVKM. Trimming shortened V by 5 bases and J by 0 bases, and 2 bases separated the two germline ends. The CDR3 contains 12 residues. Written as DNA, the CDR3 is TGTGCCAGCAGTAATAGCAATCAGCCCCAGCATTTT. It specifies CASSNSNQPQHF.

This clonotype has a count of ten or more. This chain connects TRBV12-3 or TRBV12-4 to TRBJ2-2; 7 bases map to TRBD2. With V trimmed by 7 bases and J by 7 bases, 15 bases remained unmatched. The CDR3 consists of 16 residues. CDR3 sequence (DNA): TGTGCCAGCACCCTCGAGGGCGGAGCGGGGCACGGGGAGCTGTTTTTT. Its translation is CASTLEGGAGHGELFF.

The CDR3 DNA sequence: TGTGCCAGCAGCTCCCGCGGACAGGTCTTGACCCAGTACTTC. Translating it yields CASSSRGQVLTQYF. This chain joins TRBV11-2 and TRBJ2-5; TRBD1 aligns across 7 bases. Trimming removed 4 bases from V and 7 bases from J; junction bases left unmatched: 9. Germline V gene lookup returns CDR1 SGHAT and CDR2 FQNNGV. CDR3 length: 14 residues.

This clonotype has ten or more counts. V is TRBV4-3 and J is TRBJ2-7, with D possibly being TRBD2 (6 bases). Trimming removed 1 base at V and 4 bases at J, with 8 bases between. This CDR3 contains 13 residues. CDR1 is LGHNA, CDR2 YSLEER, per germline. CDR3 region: CASSQAGAYEQYF. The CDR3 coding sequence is TGCGCCAGCAGCCAAGCGGGAGCGTACGAGCAGTACTTC.

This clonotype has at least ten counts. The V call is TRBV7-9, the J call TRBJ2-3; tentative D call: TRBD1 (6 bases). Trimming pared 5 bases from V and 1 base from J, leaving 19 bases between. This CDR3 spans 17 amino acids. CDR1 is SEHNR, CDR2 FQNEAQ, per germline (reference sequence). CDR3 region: CASSPTGLGTRTDTQYF. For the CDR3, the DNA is TGTGCCAGCAGCCCTACCGGATTGGGGACACGCACAGATACGCAGTATTTT.

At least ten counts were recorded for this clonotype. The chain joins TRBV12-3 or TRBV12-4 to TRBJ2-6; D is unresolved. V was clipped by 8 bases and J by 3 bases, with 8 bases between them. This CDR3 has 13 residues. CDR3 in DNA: TGTGCCAGCTGGGCAAATGGGGCCAACGTCCTGACTTTC. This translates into CASWANGANVLTF.

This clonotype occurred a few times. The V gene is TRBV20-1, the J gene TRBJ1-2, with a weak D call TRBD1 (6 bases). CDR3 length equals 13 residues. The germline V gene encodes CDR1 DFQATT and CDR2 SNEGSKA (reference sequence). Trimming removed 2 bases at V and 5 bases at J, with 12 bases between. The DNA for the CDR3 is TGCAGTGCTAGACATACAGGGATTTATGGCTACACCTTC. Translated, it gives CSARHTGIYGYTF.

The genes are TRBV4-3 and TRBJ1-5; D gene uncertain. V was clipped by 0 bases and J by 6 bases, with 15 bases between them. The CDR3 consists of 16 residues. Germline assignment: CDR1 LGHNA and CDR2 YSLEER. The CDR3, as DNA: TGCGCCAGCAGCCAAGAATACGGGTTTGGCGTTCAGCCCCAGCATTTT. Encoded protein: CASSQEYGFGVQPQHF.